The 20 T cell receptor beta chains below come from one sample, sequenced in a study of tissue T cells after allogeneic stem cell transplantation. This table comes from immunoSEQ multiplex PCR, and its TCRdb copy is limited to in-frame clones, with some not included. The sample contains around 4,400 clones, over 40% of which appear only once. The sample's time point: mouse harvest day 14 after allogeneic transplant. Mouse grafts combined 10^7 T-cell-depleted bone marrow cells with 10^6 splenic CD5+ T cells. Sequencing used gut tissue. The source is a female BALB/c mouse given C57BL/6 T cells with graft-versus-host disease after an allogeneic hematopoietic cell transplant.

Details on this clone: Gene names and germline refer to mouse. The missing CDR3 end, 1 residue past where the read stops, is filled in from the germline J gene. V gene TRBV12-1 combines with J gene TRBJ1-4, with TRBD1 matching 8 bases. The junction had 5 bases not matched to a gene; V was cut back by 0 bases and J by 3 bases. The CDR3 spans 16 residues. Germline-derived CDR1 and CDR2 are SGHSN and HYEKVE. The part of the CDR3 DNA that was read is TGTGCCAGCTCTCTCTTCAGGGGGCGGGCCAACGAAAGATTATTT. Translation: CASSLFRGRANERLF. The whole CDR3 sequence reads CASSLFRGRANERLFF.

This clone is deemed large. Gene names are the mouse ones. The read stops 1 residue short of the end of the CDR3; the missing end is completed from the germline J gene. The chain recombines TRBV13-2 with TRBJ1-4; possibly TRBD1 for D (6 bases). CDR1 and CDR2 from the germline V gene are NNHNN and SYGAGS (reference sequence). The germline V and J ends were trimmed by 0 bases and 3 bases, with 9 bases remaining between them. There are 15 residues in the CDR3. CDR3 sequence: CASGDARGTNERLFF. The DNA read from the CDR3 is TGTGCCAGCGGTGATGCGAGGGGGACCAACGAAAGATTATTT.

Of note for this clone: Genes and germline are mouse. Read data end 1 residue before the CDR3 end; the end is taken from the germline J gene. The chain is built from TRBV26 and TRBJ2-5; TRBD1 might be the D (6 bases). This CDR3 has 14 amino acids. CDR1 and CDR2 from the germline V gene are KGHPV and FQNQEV (reference sequence). V was clipped by 0 bases and J by 6 bases, with 10 bases between them. The CDR3 loop reads CASSLSRGRDTQYF. The covered CDR3 bases are TGTGCCAGCAGTCTGTCGAGGGGGAGGGACACCCAGTAC.

By sample fraction, this clone is medium-sized. The genes and germline here are from mouse. The read finishes 1 residue shy of the CDR3 end, and the germline J gene is used to complete it. The V call is TRBV5, the J call TRBJ2-1; 13 bases match TRBD2. Germline V gene lookup returns CDR1 LGHNA and CDR2 YNLKQL (reference sequence). V was clipped by 4 bases and J by 4 bases; unmatched bases: 4. The CDR3 sequence is 16 residues long. The covered CDR3 bases are TGTGCCAGCAGCCCTCGGGACTGGGGGGGTTATGCTGAGCAGTTC. Residues: CASSPRDWGGYAEQF. The complete CDR3 protein is CASSPRDWGGYAEQFF.

This clone was counted only a few times. Genes and germline come from the mouse. Read data end 1 residue before the CDR3 end; the end is taken from the germline J gene. The chain links TRBV26 to TRBJ1-1, with a possible D match to TRBD1 (6 bases). CDR1 and CDR2 (germline): KGHPV, FQNQEV (reference sequence). The CDR3 loop spans 14 amino acids. V shed 6 bases and J shed 0 bases, with 11 bases lying between them. The part of the CDR3 DNA that was read is TGTGCCAGCAGCACCGGGACAACAAACACAGAAGTCTTC. Translating it yields CASSTGTTNTEVF. The whole CDR3 reads CASSTGTTNTEVFF.

This clone has just a few counts. Gene names are mouse gene names. The read terminates 1 residue ahead of where the CDR3 ends, so the germline J gene completes it. The chain is built from TRBV16 and TRBJ2-4; D might be TRBD1 (5 bases). This CDR3 spans 14 amino acids. Trimming removed 2 bases from V and 1 base from J, with 7 bases in between. Per germline, CDR1 SGHSA and CDR2 FRNQAP. The sequenced part of the CDR3 DNA is TGTGCAAGCAGCTTACAGGGAGGTCAAAACACCTTGTAC. It yields the protein CASSLQGGQNTLY. The whole CDR3 sequence is CASSLQGGQNTLYF.

This clone has a single count. All gene names here are mouse names. The covered CDR3 bases are TGTGCCAGCAGCTTAAGCTGGGGGGCCTATGAACAGTAC. This sequence encodes CASSLSWGAYEQY. The whole CDR3 is CASSLSWGAYEQYF. This chain joins TRBV12-1 and TRBJ2-7; 8 nucleotides line up with TRBD2. The read terminates 1 residue ahead of where the CDR3 ends, so the germline J gene completes it. The J segment lost 2 bases and the V segment lost 6 bases, leaving 8 bases of the junction unmatched. Germline V gene data show CDR1 as SGHSN and CDR2 as HYEKVE. This CDR3 is built from 14 residues.

This clone is classed as medium-sized. Genes and germline come from the mouse. The read stops 1 residue short of the end of the CDR3; the missing end is completed from the germline J gene. The chain joins TRBV1 to TRBJ2-1; 7 bases map to TRBD1. The J segment lost 5 bases and the V segment lost 2 bases, leaving 3 bases of the junction unmatched. The CDR3 consists of 14 residues. Germline V gene sequence: CDR1 NSQYPW, CDR2 LRSPGD (reference sequence). Partial CDR3 DNA: TGCACCTGCAGTGCACGGGACAGAAATGCTGAGCAGTTC. This encodes CTCSARDRNAEQF. The whole CDR3 reads CTCSARDRNAEQFF.

This clone rates as medium-sized. Here the gene names and germline are mouse. The read ends 1 residue early relative to the CDR3; the germline J gene fills the gap. This chain uses TRBV26 with TRBJ2-1; D not resolved. CDR1 and CDR2 from the germline V gene are KGHPV and FQNQEV (reference sequence). The CDR3 is 11 residues long. Trimming removed 6 bases from V and 5 bases from J, with 5 bases in between. The covered CDR3 bases are TGTGCCAGCAGCCCCGATGCTGAGCAGTTC. Translating it yields CASSPDAEQF. The CDR3 as a whole reads CASSPDAEQFF.

A note on this clone: The genes and germline here are from mouse. The read ends 1 residue before the CDR3 terminus; that terminus is restored from the germline J gene. This chain uses TRBV26 with TRBJ2-4; D is ambiguous. V lost 3 bases to trimming and J lost 0 bases, with 4 bases between them. The germline gives CDR1 KGHPV, CDR2 FQNQEV (reference sequence). This CDR3 comprises 13 residues. The CDR3 spells CASSLRSQNTLYF. CDR3 DNA (partial): TGTGCCAGCAGTCTCCGTAGTCAAAACACCTTGTAC.

This clone is medium-sized by share. Gene and germline names: mouse. The read ends 1 residue shy of where the CDR3 ends; the end is completed using the germline J gene. The chain carries TRBV16 and TRBJ2-7; 7 bases fit TRBD2. V trimming: 4 bases; J trimming: 1 base; junction bases outside the gene matches: 4. This CDR3 is 14 amino acids long. The germline V gene has CDR1 SGHSA and CDR2 FRNQAP. The CDR3 spells CASSSYGGSYEQYF. The CDR3 DNA, read in part, is TGTGCAAGCAGCTCGTATGGGGGGTCCTATGAACAGTAC.

This clone was detected only a few times. Mouse gene names and germline throughout. The read ends 1 residue early relative to the CDR3; the germline J gene fills the gap. The gene calls are TRBV12-2 and TRBJ1-6, with D hard to call. TRBJ1-6 is given ORF status, its function remaining uncertain. The CDR3 extends over 14 amino acids. Per germline, CDR1 SGHLS and CDR2 HYDKME. Trimming removed 0 bases at V and 1 base at J, with 3 bases between. The CDR3 bases that were read are TGTGCCAGCTCTCTCAGATCCTATAATTCGCCCCTCTAC. Translation gives CASSLRSYNSPLY. The entire CDR3 protein is CASSLRSYNSPLYF.

Details on this clone: Gene names and germline match the mouse. The sequence runs out 1 residue before the end of the CDR3; the remainder is reconstructed from the germline J gene. The chain uses TRBV1 and TRBJ2-7; TRBD2 matches 10 bases. The CDR3 totals 14 residues. Germline assignment: CDR1 NSQYPW and CDR2 LRSPGD (reference sequence). V was clipped by 0 bases and J by 6 bases; unmatched bases: 2. The CDR3 here is CTCSADWGGAEQYF. The part of the CDR3 DNA that was read is TGCACCTGCAGTGCAGACTGGGGGGGCGCTGAACAGTAC.

Concerning this clone: The conserved phenylalanine or tryptophan is not found at the CDR3 terminus, so this likely reflects a read error. The DNA is omitted, as the CDR3 cannot be located on it reliably, and the CDR3 follows TCRdb's listing. The gene symbols are mouse symbols. V usage is TRBV3 and J usage is TRBJ2-6; the listed D gene, TRBD1, was not tested against the DNA. TRBJ2-6 is described as a pseudogene. The CDR3 is 13 residues long, counting both termini. Germline values: CDR1 SNHLY, CDR2 FYNGKV (reference sequence). The CDR3 reads CASSWTGALALTD.

With respect to this clone: Gene and germline names: mouse. Read data end 1 residue before the CDR3 end; the end is taken from the germline J gene. The chain recombines TRBV16 with TRBJ2-5; 10 nucleotides agree with TRBD1. V shed 5 bases, J shed 10 bases, and the junction held 9 bases outside the gene matches. The CDR3 runs 14 residues. CDR1 is SGHSA, CDR2 FRNQAP, per germline. The CDR3 DNA, read in part, is TGTGCAAGCAGCCCCGACAGGGGGCTCCAACCCCAGTAC. It codes for CASSPDRGLQPQY. In full, the CDR3 is CASSPDRGLQPQYF.

This clone ranks as medium-sized. Genes and germline come from the mouse. The CDR3 end falls 1 residue outside the read, so it is completed with the germline J gene. The chain combines TRBV26 with TRBJ2-7; either TRBD1 or TRBD2 may supply D (5 bases each). V lost 2 bases to trimming and J lost 7 bases, with 9 bases between them. Germline assignment: CDR1 KGHPV and CDR2 FQNQEV (reference sequence). The CDR3 is made up of 12 amino acids. CDR3 DNA (partial): TGTGCCAGCAGTCTGGGGGCGGGAGAACAGTAC. Its translation is CASSLGAGEQY. The full CDR3 is CASSLGAGEQYF.

In the case of this clone: The gene symbols are mouse symbols. The CDR3 is cut off 1 residue early in the read; its end comes from the germline J gene. This chain joins TRBV26 and TRBJ2-2; 7 bases map to TRBD1. The V gene's germline CDR1 is KGHPV and CDR2 FQNQEV (reference sequence). The CDR3 length is 14 residues. V lost 4 bases to trimming and J lost 4 bases; unmatched junction nucleotides: 3. The covered CDR3 bases are TGTGCCAGCAGTCCACAGGGGTTCACCGGGCAGCTCTAC. Protein: CASSPQGFTGQLY. The entire CDR3 protein is CASSPQGFTGQLYF.

About this clone: Mouse gene names and germline throughout. Incomplete CDR3 DNA: TGTGCCAGCAGCTTATCGGGGGCCACCGGGCAGCTCTAC. It yields the protein CASSLSGATGQLY. The entire CDR3 protein is CASSLSGATGQLYF. The gene calls are TRBV3 and TRBJ2-2; D may correspond to TRBD1 or TRBD2 (6 bases each). The CDR3 end falls 1 residue outside the read, so it is completed with the germline J gene. The CDR3 loop spans 14 amino acids. Trimming pared 2 bases from V and 4 bases from J, leaving 8 bases between. Per the germline V gene, CDR1 is SNHLY and CDR2 is FYNGKV (reference sequence).

Concerning this clone: Gene names and germline refer to mouse. The read falls 1 residue short of the CDR3 end, and the missing part is taken from the germline J gene. The V and J genes are TRBV24 and TRBJ1-4; D gene uncertain. The CDR3 length is 14 residues. V was pared by 4 bases and J by 7 bases, with 13 bases between. From germline, CDR1 is KGHTA and CDR2 FRNEEI. CDR3 loop: CASSPSMGFERLFF. The part of the CDR3 DNA that was read is TGTGCCAGCAGTCCGTCGATGGGGTTCGAAAGATTATTT.

Relative to its sample, this clone is medium-sized. Germline and genes here are mouse. With the read ending 1 residue before the CDR3 end, the germline J gene is used to fill in that end. This rearrangement joins TRBV26 to TRBJ1-3, with D unresolved. The CDR3 spans 14 residues. The ends were cut back, 1 base at V and 0 bases at J, with 4 bases in the middle. CDR1 is KGHPV and CDR2 is FQNQEV in the germline V gene (reference sequence). The part of the CDR3 DNA that was read is TGTGCCAGCAGTCTGTTCATTTCTGGAAATACGCTCTAT. Protein sequence: CASSLFISGNTLY. The full CDR3 protein is CASSLFISGNTLYF.